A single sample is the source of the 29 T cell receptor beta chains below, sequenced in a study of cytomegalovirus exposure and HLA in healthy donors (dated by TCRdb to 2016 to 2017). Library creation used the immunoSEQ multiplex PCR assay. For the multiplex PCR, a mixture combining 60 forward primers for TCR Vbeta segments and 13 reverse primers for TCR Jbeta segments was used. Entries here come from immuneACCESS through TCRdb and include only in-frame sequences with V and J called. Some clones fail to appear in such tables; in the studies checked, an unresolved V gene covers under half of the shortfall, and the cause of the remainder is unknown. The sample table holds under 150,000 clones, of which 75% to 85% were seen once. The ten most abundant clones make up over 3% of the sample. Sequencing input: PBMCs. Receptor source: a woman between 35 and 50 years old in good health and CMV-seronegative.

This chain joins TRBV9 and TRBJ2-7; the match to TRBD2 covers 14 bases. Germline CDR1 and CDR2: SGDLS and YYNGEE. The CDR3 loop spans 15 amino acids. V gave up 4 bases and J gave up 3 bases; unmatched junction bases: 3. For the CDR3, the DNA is TGTGCCAGCAGCCCCGGGACTAGCGGGAGCTACGAGCAGTACTTC. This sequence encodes CASSPGTSGSYEQYF. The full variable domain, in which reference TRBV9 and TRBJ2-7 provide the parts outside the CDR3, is DSGVTQTPKHLITATGQRVTLRCSPRSGDLSVYWYQQSLDQGLQFLIQYYNGEERAKGNILERFSAQQFPDLHSELNLSSLELGDSALYFCASSPGTSGSYEQYFGPGTRLTVT.

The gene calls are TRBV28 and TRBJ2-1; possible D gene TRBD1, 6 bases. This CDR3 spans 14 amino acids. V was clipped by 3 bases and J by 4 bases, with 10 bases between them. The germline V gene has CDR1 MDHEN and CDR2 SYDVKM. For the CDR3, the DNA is TGTGCCAGCAGTTTCTCACAGGGATACAATGAGCAGTTCTTC. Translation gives CASSFSQGYNEQFF.

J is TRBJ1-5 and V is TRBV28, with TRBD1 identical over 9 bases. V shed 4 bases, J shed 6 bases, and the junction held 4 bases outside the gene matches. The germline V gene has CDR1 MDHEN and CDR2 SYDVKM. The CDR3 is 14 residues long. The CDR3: CASSYRQGVQPQHF. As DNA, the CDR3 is TGTGCCAGCAGTTATCGACAGGGGGTTCAGCCCCAGCATTTT. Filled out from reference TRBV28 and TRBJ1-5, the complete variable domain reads DVKVTQSSRYLVKRTGEKVFLECVQDMDHENMFWYRQDPGLGLRLIYFSYDVKMKEKGDIPEGYSVSREKKERFSLILESASTNQTSMYLCASSYRQGVQPQHFGDGTRLSIL.

CDR3: CASSQDGAALGGELFF. DNA for the CDR3: TGTGCCAGCAGCCAAGATGGGGCCGCCTTGGGCGGGGAGCTGTTTTTT. The chain links TRBV4-2 to TRBJ2-2, with D tentatively TRBD1 (5 bases). From germline, CDR1 is LGHNA and CDR2 YNFKEQ. This CDR3 spans 16 amino acids. V was shortened by 0 bases and J by 7 bases, with 15 bases between the two germline ends.

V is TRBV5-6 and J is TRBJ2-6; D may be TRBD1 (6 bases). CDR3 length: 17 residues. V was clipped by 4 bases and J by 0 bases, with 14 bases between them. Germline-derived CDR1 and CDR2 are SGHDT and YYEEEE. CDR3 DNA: TGTGCCAGCAGCGACCGGGACACCCTCTCTGGGGCCAACGTCCTGACTTTC. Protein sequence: CASSDRDTLSGANVLTF.

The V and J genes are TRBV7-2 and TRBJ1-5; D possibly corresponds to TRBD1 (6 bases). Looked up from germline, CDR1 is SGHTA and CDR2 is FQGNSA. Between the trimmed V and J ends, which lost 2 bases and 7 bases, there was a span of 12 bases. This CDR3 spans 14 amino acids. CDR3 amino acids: CASSLQQGIQPQHF. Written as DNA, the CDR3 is TGTGCCAGCAGCTTACAACAGGGAATCCAGCCCCAGCATTTT.

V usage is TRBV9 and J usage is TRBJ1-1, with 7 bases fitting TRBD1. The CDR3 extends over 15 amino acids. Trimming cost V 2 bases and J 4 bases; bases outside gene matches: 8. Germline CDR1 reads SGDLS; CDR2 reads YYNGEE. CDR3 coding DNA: TGTGCCAGCAGCGTTGGGACAGTATCTGGCACTGAAGCTTTCTTT. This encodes CASSVGTVSGTEAFF.

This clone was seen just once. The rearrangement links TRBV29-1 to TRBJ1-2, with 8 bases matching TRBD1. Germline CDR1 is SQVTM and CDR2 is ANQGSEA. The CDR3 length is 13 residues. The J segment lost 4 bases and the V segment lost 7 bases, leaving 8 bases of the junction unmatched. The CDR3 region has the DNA TGCAGCGCCCGAGGGGACAGGATCTATGGCTACACCTTC. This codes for CSARGDRIYGYTF. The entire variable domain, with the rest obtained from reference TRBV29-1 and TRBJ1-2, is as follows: SAVISQKPSRDICQRGTSLTIQCQVDSQVTMMFWYRQQPGQSLTLIATANQGSEATYESGFVIDKFPISRPNLTFSTLTVSNMSPEDSSIYLCSARGDRIYGYTFGSGTRLTVV.

The CDR3 sequence is CASSLVTGDQPQHF. The CDR3 nucleotides read TGTGCCAGCAGCTTAGTCACTGGTGATCAGCCCCAGCATTTT. The gene calls are TRBV7-8 and TRBJ1-5; unclear D gene. V lost 1 base, J lost 5 bases, and 9 bases lay in between. Germline loops: CDR1 SGHVS, CDR2 FQNEAQ. This CDR3 spans 14 amino acids.

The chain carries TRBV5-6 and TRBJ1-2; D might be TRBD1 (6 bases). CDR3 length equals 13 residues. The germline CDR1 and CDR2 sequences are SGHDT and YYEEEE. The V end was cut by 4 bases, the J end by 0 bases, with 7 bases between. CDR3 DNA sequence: TGTGCCAGCAGCAGGACAGCTAACTATGGCTACACCTTC. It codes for CASSRTANYGYTF.

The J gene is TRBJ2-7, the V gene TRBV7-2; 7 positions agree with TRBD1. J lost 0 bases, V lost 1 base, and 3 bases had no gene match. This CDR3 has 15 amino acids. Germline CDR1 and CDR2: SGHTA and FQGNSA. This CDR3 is CASSLVGTDSYEQYF. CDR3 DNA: TGTGCCAGCAGCTTAGTCGGGACAGACTCCTACGAGCAGTACTTC.

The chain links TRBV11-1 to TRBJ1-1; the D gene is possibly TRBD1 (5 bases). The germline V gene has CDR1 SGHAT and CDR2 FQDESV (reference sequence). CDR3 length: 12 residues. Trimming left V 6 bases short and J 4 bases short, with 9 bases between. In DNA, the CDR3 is TGTGCCAGCAGGACCGGGGGCACTGAAGCTTTCTTT. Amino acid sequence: CASRTGGTEAFF.

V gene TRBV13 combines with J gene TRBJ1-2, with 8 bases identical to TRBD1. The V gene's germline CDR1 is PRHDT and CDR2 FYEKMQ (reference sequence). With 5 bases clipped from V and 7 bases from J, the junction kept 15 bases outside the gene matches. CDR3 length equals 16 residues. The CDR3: CASSPTGQGWEGGYTF. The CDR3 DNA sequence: TGTGCCAGCAGCCCCACCGGACAGGGATGGGAAGGTGGCTACACCTTC.

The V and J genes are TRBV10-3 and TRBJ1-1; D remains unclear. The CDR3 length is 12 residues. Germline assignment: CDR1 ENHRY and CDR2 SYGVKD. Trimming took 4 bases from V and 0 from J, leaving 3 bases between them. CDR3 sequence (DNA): TGTGCCATCAGTGCTATGAACACTGAAGCTTTCTTT. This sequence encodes CAISAMNTEAFF.

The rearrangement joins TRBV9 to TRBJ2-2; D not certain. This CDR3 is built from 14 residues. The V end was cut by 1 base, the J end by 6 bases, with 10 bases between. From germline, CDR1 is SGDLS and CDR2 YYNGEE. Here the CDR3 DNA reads TGTGCCAGCAGCGTAACTCAAACCGCCGGGGAGCTGTTTTTT. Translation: CASSVTQTAGELFF. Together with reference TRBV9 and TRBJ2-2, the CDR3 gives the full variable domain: DSGVTQTPKHLITATGQRVTLRCSPRSGDLSVYWYQQSLDQGLQFLIQYYNGEERAKGNILERFSAQQFPDLHSELNLSSLELGDSALYFCASSVTQTAGELFFGEGSRLTVL.

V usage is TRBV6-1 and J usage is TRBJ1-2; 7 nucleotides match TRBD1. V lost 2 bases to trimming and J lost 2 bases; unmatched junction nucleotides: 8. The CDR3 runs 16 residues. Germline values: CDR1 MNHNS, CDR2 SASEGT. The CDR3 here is CASSERPGTVNYGYTF. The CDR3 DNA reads TGTGCCAGCAGTGAACGTCCCGGGACAGTAAACTATGGCTACACCTTC.

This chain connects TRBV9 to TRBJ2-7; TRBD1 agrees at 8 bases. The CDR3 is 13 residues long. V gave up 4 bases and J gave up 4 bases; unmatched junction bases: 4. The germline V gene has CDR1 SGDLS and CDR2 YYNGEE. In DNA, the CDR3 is TGTGCCAGCAGCCCTAGGACAGGGTACGAGCAGTACTTC. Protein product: CASSPRTGYEQYF.

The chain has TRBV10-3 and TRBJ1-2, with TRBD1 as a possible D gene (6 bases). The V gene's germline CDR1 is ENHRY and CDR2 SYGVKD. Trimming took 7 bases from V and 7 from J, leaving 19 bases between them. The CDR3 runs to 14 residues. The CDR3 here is CAIKDSSGWFGYTF. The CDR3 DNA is TGTGCCATCAAGGACAGTTCAGGGTGGTTTGGCTACACCTTC.

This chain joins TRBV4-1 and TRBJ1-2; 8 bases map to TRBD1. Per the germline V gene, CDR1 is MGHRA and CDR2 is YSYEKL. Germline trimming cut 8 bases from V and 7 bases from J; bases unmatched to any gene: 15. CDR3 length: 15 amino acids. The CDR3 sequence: CASALSSGQDLGYTF. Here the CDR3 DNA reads TGCGCCAGCGCCCTCTCCTCGGGACAGGATCTTGGCTACACCTTC.

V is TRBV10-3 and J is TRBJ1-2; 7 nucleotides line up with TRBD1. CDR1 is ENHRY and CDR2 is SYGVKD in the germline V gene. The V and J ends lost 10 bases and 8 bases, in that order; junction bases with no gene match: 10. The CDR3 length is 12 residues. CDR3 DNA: TGTGCCACCTGGTTGACAGGGAGCGGCTACACCTTC. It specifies CATWLTGSGYTF.

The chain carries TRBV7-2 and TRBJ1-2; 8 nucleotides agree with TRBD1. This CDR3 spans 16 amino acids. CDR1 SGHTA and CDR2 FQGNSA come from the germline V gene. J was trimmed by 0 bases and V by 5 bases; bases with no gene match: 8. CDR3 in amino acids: CASSPRTGLSNYGYTF. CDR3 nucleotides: TGTGCCAGCAGCCCCCGGACAGGGCTTTCTAACTATGGCTACACCTTC. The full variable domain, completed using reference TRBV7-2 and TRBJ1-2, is GAGVSQSPSNKVTEKGKDVELRCDPISGHTALYWYRQSLGQGLEFLIYFQGNSAPDKSGLPSDRFSAERTGGSVSTLTIQRTQQEDSAVYLCASSPRTGLSNYGYTFGSGTRLTVV.

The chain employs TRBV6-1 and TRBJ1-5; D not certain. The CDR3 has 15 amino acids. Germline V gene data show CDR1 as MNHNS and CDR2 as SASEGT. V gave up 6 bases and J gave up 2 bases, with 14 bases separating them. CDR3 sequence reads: CASRKNNRGNQPQHF. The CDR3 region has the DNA TGTGCCAGCAGGAAGAACAATCGGGGCAATCAGCCCCAGCATTTT.

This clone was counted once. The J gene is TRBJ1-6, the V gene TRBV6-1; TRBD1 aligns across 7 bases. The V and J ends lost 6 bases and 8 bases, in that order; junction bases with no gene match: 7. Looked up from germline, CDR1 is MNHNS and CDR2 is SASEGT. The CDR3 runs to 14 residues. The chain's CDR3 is CASSRDSRDSPLHF. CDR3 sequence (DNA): TGTGCCAGCAGCCGGGACAGTCGGGATTCACCCCTCCACTTT.

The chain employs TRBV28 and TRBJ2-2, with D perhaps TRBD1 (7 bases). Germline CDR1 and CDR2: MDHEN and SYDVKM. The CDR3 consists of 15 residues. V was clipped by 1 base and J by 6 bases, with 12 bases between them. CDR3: CASSLFAGGPGELFF. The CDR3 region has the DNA TGTGCCAGCAGTTTATTTGCAGGGGGGCCCGGGGAGCTGTTTTTT. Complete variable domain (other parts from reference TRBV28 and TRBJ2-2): DVKVTQSSRYLVKRTGEKVFLECVQDMDHENMFWYRQDPGLGLRLIYFSYDVKMKEKGDIPEGYSVSREKKERFSLILESASTNQTSMYLCASSLFAGGPGELFFGEGSRLTVL.

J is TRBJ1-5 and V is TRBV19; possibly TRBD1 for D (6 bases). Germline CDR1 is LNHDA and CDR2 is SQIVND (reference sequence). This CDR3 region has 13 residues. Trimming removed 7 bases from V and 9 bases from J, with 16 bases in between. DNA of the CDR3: TGTGCCAGTAAGGGTGTCAGGGGTTCGCCCCAGCATTTT. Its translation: CASKGVRGSPQHF.

CDR3 sequence: CASSQDLAGATRSYEQYF. The DNA of the CDR3 is TGCGCCAGCAGCCAAGATCTGGCAGGGGCGACCCGTTCCTACGAGCAGTACTTC. The rearrangement links TRBV4-3 to TRBJ2-5, with D perhaps TRBD1 (6 bases). Gene TRBJ2-7 matches the end of the DNA better, so the J call may be wrong. The CDR3 has 18 residues. Germline V gene data show CDR1 as LGHNA and CDR2 as YSLEER.

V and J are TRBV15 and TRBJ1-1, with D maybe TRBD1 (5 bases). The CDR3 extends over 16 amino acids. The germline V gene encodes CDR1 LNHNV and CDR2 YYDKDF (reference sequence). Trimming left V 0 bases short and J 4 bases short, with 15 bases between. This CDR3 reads CATSRDGAAASTEAFF. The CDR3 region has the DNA TGTGCCACCAGCAGAGATGGGGCAGCTGCTAGCACTGAAGCTTTCTTT.

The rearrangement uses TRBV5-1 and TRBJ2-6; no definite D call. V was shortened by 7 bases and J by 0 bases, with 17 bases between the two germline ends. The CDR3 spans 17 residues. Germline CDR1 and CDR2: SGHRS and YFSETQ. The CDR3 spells CASSSGRPSSGANVLTF. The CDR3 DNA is TGCGCCAGCTCCTCAGGCAGGCCCAGCTCTGGGGCCAACGTCCTGACTTTC.

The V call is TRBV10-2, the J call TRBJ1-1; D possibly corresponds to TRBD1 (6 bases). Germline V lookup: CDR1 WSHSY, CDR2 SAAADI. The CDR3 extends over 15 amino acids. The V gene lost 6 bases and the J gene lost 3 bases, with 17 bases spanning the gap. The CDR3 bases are TGCGCCAGCAGGGACGAAGGGACATTGGACACTGAAGCTTTCTTT. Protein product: CASRDEGTLDTEAFF.